The clone carrying this TCR beta chain was observed at least ten times. Its antigen is unidentified. This CDR3 contains 11 residues. V was trimmed by 7 bases and J by 3 bases, leaving 5 bases between them. CDR1 and CDR2 (germline): SEHNR, FQNEAQ (reference sequence). The data belong to a study of response to subunit inactivated influenza vaccine. Broader study findings: T cells newly recruited by each seasonal influenza vaccination are few, the authors suggested.

One entry per CDR3 protein, called by TCRdb with MiXCR from the RT-PCR reads. This sample has around 530,000 distinct CDR3 sequences; about an eighth occur once, and the top ten carry roughly 10%. This sample comprised PBMCs from blood, obtained on the day of vaccination. This TCR was sampled from a man between 50 and 59 years old who received an inactivated influenza vaccine. The chain uses TRBV7-9 and TRBJ2-3; D unresolved. CDR3 residues: CASTITDTQYF. CDR3 nucleotide sequence: TGTGCCAGCACCATAACAGATACGCAGTATTTT.